The rows below give T cell receptor beta chains drawn from one sample of a study of T cell responses to AZD1222 COVID-19 vaccine. Clones were sequenced by immunoSEQ multiplex PCR, and TCRdb holds only the in-frame ones, with some missing. The data contain roughly 160,000 clones, about 92% of them singletons. The sample consisted of peripheral blood, taken on day 0 of AZD1222 vaccination. These TCRs come from an adult in good health. Each CDR3 is given with its conserved first and last residue. A D gene is named only where the DNA matches it firmly. Size tells how often a clone was seen (once, few, many) or the class of an expanded clone, and some rows leave it out.

CDR3aa: CASSQGHPNTEAFF; CDR3nt: TGTGCCAGCAGCCAGGGACACCCGAACACTGAAGCTTTCTTT; v_gene: TRBV3-1/TRBV3-2; d_gene: .; j_gene: TRBJ1-1; abundance: .
CDR3aa: CASSFGSGFGNEQYF; CDR3nt: TGTGCCAGCAGTTTCGGGTCCGGTTTTGGCAACGAGCAGTACTTC; v_gene: TRBV6-2/TRBV6-3; d_gene: .; j_gene: TRBJ2-7; abundance: once
CDR3aa: CASSQGWTGGFHEQYF; CDR3nt: TGCGCCAGCAGCCAAGGTTGGACAGGGGGCTTCCACGAGCAGTACTTC; v_gene: TRBV4-1; d_gene: TRBD1; j_gene: TRBJ2-7; abundance: .
CDR3aa: CASSLLGTAYEQYF; CDR3nt: TGTGCCAGCAGCCTCCTCGGGACAGCCTACGAGCAGTACTTC; v_gene: TRBV11-2; d_gene: TRBD1; j_gene: TRBJ2-7; abundance: .
CDR3aa: CASSSPAETEKLFF; CDR3nt: TGTGCCAGCAGCTCCCCGGCGGAGACGGAAAAACTGTTTTTT; v_gene: TRBV5-4; d_gene: .; j_gene: TRBJ1-4; abundance: .
CDR3aa: CASSGRRGDTEAFF; CDR3nt: TGTGCCAGCAGCGGAAGGAGGGGGGACACTGAAGCTTTCTTT; v_gene: TRBV7-8; d_gene: .; j_gene: TRBJ1-1; abundance: .
CDR3aa: CAWSVQGDQPQHF; CDR3nt: TGTGCCTGGAGTGTACAGGGTGATCAGCCCCAGCATTTT; v_gene: TRBV30; d_gene: .; j_gene: TRBJ1-5; abundance: .
CDR3aa: CASSLGQGNNSPLHF; CDR3nt: TGCGCCAGCAGCTTGGGGCAGGGCAATAATTCACCCCTCCACTTT; v_gene: TRBV5-1; d_gene: .; j_gene: TRBJ1-6; abundance: .
CDR3aa: CATSRDPGINYGYTF; CDR3nt: TGTGCCACCAGCAGAGATCCTGGGATAAACTATGGCTACACCTTC; v_gene: TRBV15; d_gene: .; j_gene: TRBJ1-2; abundance: .
CDR3aa: CASSLRGDYQETQYF; CDR3nt: TGTGCCAGCAGCCTCCGGGGGGATTACCAAGAGACCCAGTACTTC; v_gene: TRBV6-6; d_gene: TRBD2; j_gene: TRBJ2-5; abundance: .
CDR3aa: CASSMGVQDGYTF; CDR3nt: TGTGCCAGTAGTATGGGGGTTCAGGATGGCTACACCTTC; v_gene: TRBV19; d_gene: .; j_gene: TRBJ1-2; abundance: .
CDR3aa: CASSYSHRLASPLHF; CDR3nt: TGTGCCAGCAGTTACTCCCACAGACTGGCTTCACCCCTCCACTTT; v_gene: TRBV6-5; d_gene: .; j_gene: TRBJ1-6; abundance: .
CDR3aa: CASSETSGANVLTF; CDR3nt: TGTGCCAGCAGCGAGACCTCTGGGGCCAACGTCCTGACTTTC; v_gene: TRBV9; d_gene: .; j_gene: TRBJ2-6; abundance: .
CDR3aa: CASSFRQGTANEKLFF; CDR3nt: TGCGCCAGCAGCTTCCGGCAGGGGACCGCTAATGAAAAACTGTTTTTT; v_gene: TRBV5-1; d_gene: .; j_gene: TRBJ1-4; abundance: .
CDR3aa: CASSQVGKTYEQYF; CDR3nt: TGTGCCAGCAGCCAAGTTGGTAAAACCTACGAGCAGTACTTC; v_gene: TRBV4-2; d_gene: .; j_gene: TRBJ2-7; abundance: few
CDR3aa: CASSQGGQGNQPQHF; CDR3nt: TGTGCCAGCAGCCAGGGGGGACAGGGAAATCAGCCCCAGCATTTT; v_gene: TRBV3-1/TRBV3-2; d_gene: TRBD1; j_gene: TRBJ1-5; abundance: .
CDR3aa: CASSIRGLGYGYTF; CDR3nt: TGTGCCAGCAGCATCAGGGGTTTGGGATATGGCTACACCTTC; v_gene: TRBV13; d_gene: .; j_gene: TRBJ1-2; abundance: .
CDR3aa: CASSETKRGSDTQYF; CDR3nt: TGTGCCAGCAGTGAAACGAAACGGGGATCAGATACGCAGTATTTT; v_gene: TRBV6-1; d_gene: .; j_gene: TRBJ2-3; abundance: .
CDR3aa: CASGTVSKPPLHF; CDR3nt: TGTGCCAGCGGGACAGTTTCTAAGCCACCCCTCCACTTT; v_gene: TRBV28; d_gene: TRBD1; j_gene: TRBJ1-6; abundance: .